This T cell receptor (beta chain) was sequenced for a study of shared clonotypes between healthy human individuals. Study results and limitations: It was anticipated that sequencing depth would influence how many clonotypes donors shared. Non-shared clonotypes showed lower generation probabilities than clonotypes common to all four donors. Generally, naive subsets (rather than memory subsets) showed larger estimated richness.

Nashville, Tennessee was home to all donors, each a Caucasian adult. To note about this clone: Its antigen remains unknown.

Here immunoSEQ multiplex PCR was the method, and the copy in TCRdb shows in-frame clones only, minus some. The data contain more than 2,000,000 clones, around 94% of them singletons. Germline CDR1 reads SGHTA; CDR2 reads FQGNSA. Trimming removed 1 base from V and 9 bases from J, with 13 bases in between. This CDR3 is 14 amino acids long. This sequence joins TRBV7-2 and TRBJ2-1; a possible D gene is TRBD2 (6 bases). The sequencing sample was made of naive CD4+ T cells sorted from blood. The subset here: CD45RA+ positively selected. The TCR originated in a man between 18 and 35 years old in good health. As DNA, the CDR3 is TGTGCCAGCAGCTTAGTAAGGCTAGCGAGTGAGCAGTTCTTC. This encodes CASSLVRLASEQFF.